This T cell receptor (beta chain) came from a study of T-cell reconstitution after alpha-beta-depleted transplantation in children. CDR3 length: 15 amino acids. V lost 6 bases and J 1 base, leaving 13 bases between the germline ends. CDR1 and CDR2 (germline): LNHDA, SQIVND (reference sequence). During its preparation, the TCRbeta library received unique molecular identifiers. TCRdb ran MiXCR on the PCR reads and lists one entry per CDR3 protein. The sample contains some 520,000 distinct CDR3 sequences, around a third of which appear only once. This clonotype has only a few counts. V is TRBV19 and J is TRBJ1-5; D might be TRBD1 (6 bases). The sequences come from PBMCs from the stem cell graft donor, collected from the stem cell graft. This receptor was obtained from a human donor who donated a stem cell graft to a child with aplastic anemia. The CDR3 coding sequence is TGTGCCAGTAGCCGGGACATCGACAGCAATCAGCCCCAGCATTTT. It translates to CASSRDIDSNQPQHF.